Listed below are T cell receptor beta chains from one sample, sequenced in a study of CD8+ T cells in alopecia areata. Generated by immunoSEQ multiplex PCR, the TCRdb table keeps only in-frame clones and is missing some. The data contain approximately 150,000 clones, over 80% of them singletons. The sequencing used CD8+ T cells sorted from blood, collected at week 0. These receptors were obtained from a human donor with alopecia areata. Both conserved end residues are part of each CDR3. The D gene is left open where the match is weak. Size is stated for part of the rows, as once, few or many counts, or as a class when the clone is expanded.

.,TRBJ2-3,.,TRBV9,CASSVVSGTDTQYF,TGTGCCAGCAGCGTAGTCTCCGGGACAGATACGCAGTATTTT
TRBD2,TRBJ2-2,few,TRBV29-1,CSVVFGRESAGELFF,TGCAGCGTTGTCTTCGGGAGGGAGTCGGCCGGGGAGCTGTTTTTT
.,TRBJ2-7,.,TRBV6-1,CASGNREGVYEQYF,TGTGCCAGCGGTAACAGGGAAGGGGTCTACGAGCAGTACTTC
TRBD1,TRBJ2-1,.,TRBV7-6,CASSLGWGQDNEQFF,TGTGCCAGCAGCTTAGGTTGGGGACAGGACAATGAGCAGTTCTTC
.,TRBJ2-1,.,TRBV4-1,CASSQDPPGSDNEQFF,TGCGCCAGCAGCCAGGACCCACCAGGGTCCGACAATGAGCAGTTCTTC
TRBD2,TRBJ2-2,.,TRBV5-1,CASSNPGTSGSLWDTGELFF,TGCGCCAGCAGCAACCCCGGGACTAGCGGGAGTTTATGGGACACCGGGGAGCTGTTTTTT
.,TRBJ2-7,.,TRBV5-1,CASSAGLGSYEQYF,TGCGCCAGCAGCGCGGGACTGGGATCCTACGAGCAGTACTTC
.,TRBJ2-7,.,TRBV7-8,CASSFRIRGTYEQYF,TGTGCCAGCAGCTTTCGAATCCGGGGTACCTACGAGCAGTACTTC
TRBD1,TRBJ2-5,.,TRBV29-1,CSGQRDREETQYF,TGCAGCGGTCAAAGGGACAGAGAAGAGACCCAGTACTTC
.,TRBJ2-7,few,TRBV29-1,CSVVQGLDNEQYF,TGCAGCGTTGTTCAGGGTCTGGACAACGAGCAGTACTTC
.,TRBJ2-1,once,TRBV9,CASSASRSSLYNEQFF,TGTGCCAGCAGCGCCTCCAGGTCTAGCCTATACAATGAGCAGTTCTTC
.,TRBJ1-1,.,TRBV7-9,CASSYMGDTEAFF,TGTGCCAGCAGCTATATGGGTGACACTGAAGCTTTCTTT
TRBD2,TRBJ2-7,.,TRBV27,CASSPPPRTSGSPYEQYF,TGTGCCAGCAGTCCACCACCGCGGACTAGCGGGTCGCCCTACGAGCAGTACTTC
.,TRBJ2-7,.,TRBV11-2,CASSLDSFSYSYEQYF,TGTGCCAGCAGCCTTGACAGCTTCTCCTACTCCTACGAGCAGTACTTC
TRBD2,TRBJ2-1,few,TRBV4-1,CASSPGLADNEQFF,TGCGCCAGCAGCCCGGGACTAGCGGACAATGAGCAGTTCTTC
.,TRBJ2-2,.,TRBV30,CAWSNSLRDSINTGELFF,TGTGCCTGGAGTAATTCGTTACGGGACTCCATAAACACCGGGGAGCTGTTTTTT
.,TRBJ2-1,.,TRBV29-1,CSVEEGGGYNEQFF,TGCAGCGTTGAAGAAGGAGGGGGGTACAATGAGCAGTTCTTC
.,TRBJ1-1,.,TRBV29-1,CSVGGGSNTEAFF,TGCAGCGTTGGGGGGGGATCGAACACTGAAGCTTTCTTT
TRBD2,TRBJ2-7,few,TRBV7-9,CASSVSGRTYEQYF,TGTGCCAGCAGCGTTAGCGGGAGGACCTACGAGCAGTACTTC
TRBD1,TRBJ2-4,once,TRBV10-3,CAISSRQGHIQYF,TGTGCCATCAGTTCACGACAGGGACACATTCAGTACTTC
.,TRBJ2-7,.,TRBV29-1,CSAGFWGSYEQYF,TGCAGCGCCGGTTTTTGGGGGTCCTACGAGCAGTACTTC
.,TRBJ2-5,.,TRBV14,CASSSGETQYF,TGTGCCAGCAGCTCAGGAGAGACCCAGTACTTC
TRBD1,TRBJ1-2,.,TRBV5-1,CASSPRTGGNYGYTF,TGCGCCAGCAGCCCACGGACAGGCGGCAACTATGGCTACACCTTC
.,TRBJ2-7,.,TRBV13,CASSLGGSTYEQYF,TGTGCCAGCAGCTTAGGGGGTTCTACCTACGAGCAGTACTTC
.,TRBJ2-1,.,TRBV27,CASHGPREQFF,TGTGCCAGCCATGGTCCCCGGGAGCAGTTCTTC
.,TRBJ2-1,.,TRBV7-8,CASSLLTSYEQFF,TGTGCCAGCAGCCTTTTAACCAGCTATGAGCAGTTCTTC
.,TRBJ1-2,.,TRBV6-1,CASSEARGAYGYTF,TGTGCCAGCAGTGAAGCGAGGGGGGCCTATGGCTACACCTTC
.,TRBJ2-3,.,TRBV29-1,CSEGGGHGADTQYF,TGCAGCGAAGGGGGGGGACATGGGGCAGATACGCAGTATTTT
.,TRBJ2-7,.,TRBV23-1,CASPEGTRQYF,TGCGCCAGTCCGGAGGGGACCCGGCAGTACTTC
TRBD1,TRBJ1-1,.,TRBV9,CASSSAGGRGESEAFF,TGTGCCAGCAGCTCAGCAGGGGGCCGGGGAGAGAGTGAAGCTTTCTTT
TRBD1,TRBJ1-1,.,TRBV29-1,CSVDDRDTEAFF,TGCAGCGTCGATGACAGGGACACTGAAGCTTTCTTT
.,TRBJ1-1,once,TRBV29-1,CSVLPATEAFF,TGCAGCGTCCTACCGGCCACTGAAGCTTTCTTT
TRBD1,TRBJ1-1,few,TRBV19,CASNPGGDTEAFF,TGTGCCAGTAATCCAGGGGGAGACACTGAAGCTTTCTTT
.,TRBJ1-1,.,TRBV6-6,CASSYSVNLMNTEAFF,TGTGCCAGCAGTTACTCAGTGAATCTCATGAACACTGAAGCTTTCTTT
.,TRBJ2-1,.,TRBV6-1,CASTLGPYNEQFF,TGTGCCAGCACCCTGGGACCTTACAATGAGCAGTTCTTC
.,TRBJ2-5,.,TRBV7-9,CASSLNLQETQYF,TGTGCCAGCAGCTTAAACTTACAAGAGACCCAGTACTTC
.,TRBJ1-5,.,TRBV25-1,CASSEWADSNQPQHF,TGTGCCAGCAGTGAATGGGCGGATAGCAATCAGCCCCAGCATTTT
.,TRBJ2-1,.,TRBV2,CASSERPAGYNEQFF,TGTGCCAGCAGTGAACGGCCGGCAGGGTACAATGAGCAGTTCTTC
.,TRBJ2-7,.,TRBV9,CASTLSDNSYEQYF,TGTGCCAGCACCCTGAGCGACAACTCCTACGAGCAGTACTTC
.,TRBJ2-1,.,TRBV18,CAGSPELRGTTYNEQFF,TGTGCCGGATCGCCGGAACTCCGGGGGACAACCTACAATGAGCAGTTCTTC
TRBD2,TRBJ2-7,.,TRBV4-2,CASSQDLGGAYEQYF,TGTGCCAGCAGCCAAGATTTGGGGGGGGCCTACGAGCAGTACTTC
.,TRBJ2-1,.,TRBV29-1,CSVDQGDEQFF,TGCAGCGTGGACCAGGGAGATGAGCAGTTCTTC
.,TRBJ2-7,.,TRBV6-1,CASRLNRGYEQYF,TGTGCCAGCAGACTGAATAGAGGCTACGAGCAGTACTTC
.,TRBJ1-4,.,TRBV28,CASSFEGYSEKLFF,TGTGCCAGCAGTTTCGAGGGATATAGTGAAAAACTGTTTTTT
.,TRBJ1-1,.,TRBV29-1,CSVPNGIEAFF,TGCAGCGTCCCTAACGGGATTGAAGCTTTCTTT